This TCR beta chain derives from a study of blood T cell repertoires in COVID-19 (dated by TCRdb to about 2020). Regarding the research as a whole: Samples covering the acute and convalescent phases of COVID-19 were provided by collaborators in the United States, Italy and Spain. A freely available public database, intended as a resource for researchers studying the immune response to SARS-CoV-2, is where the repertoires were released. Samples were obtained from the ongoing ImmuneRACE study (first 160 participants) and from over a thousand subjects provided by 6 global collaborators. Subjects who had been exposed to COVID-19, were actively infected with it, or had recovered from it provided the deeply sampled blood TCRbeta repertoires that made up the dataset. Nearly every sample came with metadata listing a de-identified subject ID, COVID-19 status, age in years and sex. Where HLA class I and class II types were available, the types were taken from metadata supplied by the sample provider, not from assay-based typing. The material from the prospective study consisted of cDNA or gDNA derived from T cells, B-cell-depleted T cells, or PBMCs. The full study reports these points: How much clinical and demographic metadata was included differed by source and by participant, and the metadata was provided uncurated.

The CDR3 runs 14 amino acids, cysteine and phenylalanine included. Only the CDR3 portion is preserved as DNA: 42 bases, with reading frame beginning at the first base. The CDR1 and CDR2 encoded by the germline V gene are KGHDR and SFDVKD. Trimming costs V 3 bases and J 5 bases, and their ends lie 9 bases apart. Each collaborating institution followed its own protocols to collect whole blood in K2EDTA tubes. For TCRbeta analysis, collaborators shipped samples as frozen whole blood, isolated PBMCs, or DNA extracted from either of those sample types. As concerns this clone: The specificity of this receptor is unknown. No much larger clone is present one base from it, and per-base qualities are unavailable.

TCRbeta CDR3 regions were amplified from genomic DNA by means of the immunoSEQ Assay, a bias-controlled multiplex PCR. As for how the authors treated the data: Within the assay, amplification of reference gene primers was used to estimate how many nucleated cells each sample contained. To quantify the absolute abundance of each unique TCRbeta CDR3 rearrangement, sequence reads were collapsed and filtered. Productive Simpson clonality was computed per sample as the square root of Simpson's diversity index over productive rearrangements. TCRdb's version of the immuneACCESS table is confined to in-frame rearrangements and falls short of the full clone set. An unresolved V gene accounts for under half of the shortfall where checked; the remainder is of unknown origin. Clonal size and the V and J genes are those of that table, whereas D and trimming came from the DNA. Within this sample are 130,000 to 150,000 clones, with around nine tenths of them counted one time only. The ten biggest clones cover 8.5% to 9% of the sample.

The chain is assembled from TRBV24-1 and TRBJ1-4, with a weak D call of TRBD1 (6 bases match). The specimen sequenced was peripheral blood. This clonotype was sampled from a woman between 45 and 65 years old with active or convalescent COVID-19. The DNA reads as follows: TGTGCCACCAGTGATGGAAGGGGGAATGAAAAACTGTTTTTT. Translated, it gives CATSDGRGNEKLFF.